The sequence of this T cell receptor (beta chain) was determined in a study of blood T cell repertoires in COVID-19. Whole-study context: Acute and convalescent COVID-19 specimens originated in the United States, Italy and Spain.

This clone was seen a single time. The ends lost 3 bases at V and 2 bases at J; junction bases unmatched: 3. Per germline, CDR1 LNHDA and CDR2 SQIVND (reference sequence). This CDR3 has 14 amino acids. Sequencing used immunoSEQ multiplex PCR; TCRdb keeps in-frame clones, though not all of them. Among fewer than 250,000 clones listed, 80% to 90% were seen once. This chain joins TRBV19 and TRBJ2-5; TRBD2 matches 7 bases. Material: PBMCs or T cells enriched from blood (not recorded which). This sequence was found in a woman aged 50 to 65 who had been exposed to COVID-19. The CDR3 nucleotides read TGTGCCAGTAGTATGGGGGGGAGGCAAGAGACCCAGTACTTC. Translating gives CASSMGGRQETQYF.